Sequencing of this T cell receptor (beta chain) was carried out in a study of glioma-infiltrating T cells (dated by TCRdb to the mid-2010s). In terms of the full investigation: The study sequenced TCR alpha- and beta-chain repertoires from glioma tissue, from non-neoplastic brain tissue and from matched peripheral blood mononuclear cells. The paired cohort was made up of three low-grade glioma patients, about 8 primary glioblastoma patients and three non-glioma patients who contributed non-neoplastic brain tissue. To gauge divergence between tissue and blood T-cell populations, every tissue-infiltrating repertoire was compared against the peripheral blood repertoire from the same patient. Study-wide conclusions, independent of this receptor: VJ-independent divergence between tissue and blood was lower than expected in non-neoplastic patients but higher than expected in all gliomas, particularly low-grade gliomas. Small numbers underpinned the group comparisons: eight or nine glioblastoma patients, three low-grade glioma patients and three non-neoplastic patients. Very few CDR3 sequences were shared between tissue and blood, attributed to high CDR3 diversity and limited sampling.

This clonotype was found many times. There is no known antigen for this receptor. Base qualities are not at hand, and no much larger clone is one base apart. TCR alpha and beta CDR3 regions were amplified with the iRepertoire nested amplicon-rescue multiplex PCR (arm-PCR) platform from RNA. The input for one-step reverse transcription and amplification was roughly 100-450 ng of either tissue mRNA or PBMC total RNA. Following bead purification, Illumina adapters were added by a secondary multiplex PCR, and the libraries were gel-purified between 200 and 400 bp. Demultiplexing relied on internal 6-nucleotide barcodes carried by the libraries. The libraries were sequenced on an Illumina MiSeq using 2x220 or 2x250 nucleotide paired-end reads. Regarding the original processing steps: Paired reads were merged using FLASH 1.2.11 and aligned with BWA-MEM to the GRCh37 human genome, and TRA and TRB reads were then extracted. V and J assignment used an IMGT-derived reference of cassette sequences and CDR3 motifs that included pseudogenes. Three-frame translation of reads was performed, and productive CDR3s were defined as those with a C...FGXG motif and no stop codons. A clonotype was defined as a unique combination of a V-J cassette pair and a CDR3 amino acid sequence. Reads were filtered by Hamming distance, thresholded by each sample's sequence error rate in mapped regions. The public reads were quality trimmed at Q25 with fastp and then assembled into clones with MiXCR by TCRdb, keeping productive beta chains. Under each unique CDR3 protein, matching rows form one entry showing the most common genes and DNA. TCRdb, not the authors, supplied the V and J calls. Recorded for this sample are approximately 93,000 distinct CDR3 sequences; around 42% of them occurred a single time. The ten largest clones take up 35% to 40% of the sample.

Sequencing used glioma tissue, nonneoplastic brain tissue, or PBMCs (not recorded which). This clonotype originated in a human donor with low-grade glioma or glioblastoma, undergoing nonglioma brain surgery, or in good health (not recorded which).

This receptor has the CDR3 CASSSSRDSLNYGYTF. The nucleotide sequence is given as TGTGCCAGCTCGTCTTCTCGGGACAGCCTTAACTATGGCTACACCTTC. The rearranged chain carries TRBV18 and TRBJ1-2, with TRBD1 matching 7 junction bases. The germline V gene supplies CDR1 KGHSH and CDR2 LQKENI. The CDR3 runs 16 residues from the cysteine to the phenylalanine. The DNA shown is the 48-base CDR3, in frame from base 1. Unmatched junction bases come to 11, with V trimmed by 6 bases and J by 1 base.